One sample yielded the 25 T cell receptor beta chains listed below, sequenced in a study of T cell repertoires in cytomegalovirus infection (dated by TCRdb to the late 2010s). Sequenced using an Illumina HiSeq 1500. TCRdb's own reprocessing of the public reads used fastp at Q25 and MiXCR and kept productive beta chains. Every CDR3 protein is listed once, alongside the most common genes and DNA of its rows. Counted in this sample were about 740,000 distinct CDR3 sequences; 35% of them appeared once. The top ten constitute around 2.8% of the sample. The sequencing input was PBMCs. The receptors originated from a human donor in good health (CMV status not recorded). Some clones in this sample may be carry-over from other donors' samples.

This clonotype showed up many times. This chain joins TRBV7-2 and TRBJ2-1, with 7 bases identical to TRBD1. The CDR3 runs 17 residues. The germline V gene encodes CDR1 SGHTA and CDR2 FQGNSA. V shed 1 base, J shed 5 bases, and the junction held 11 bases outside the gene matches. The CDR3, as DNA: TGTGCCAGCAGCTTAGTACCACAGGGGAGACCCGACAATGAGCAGTTCTTC. Its protein product is CASSLVPQGRPDNEQFF. The whole variable domain, remainder taken from reference TRBV7-2 and TRBJ2-1, is GAGVSQSPSNKVTEKGKDVELRCDPISGHTALYWYRQSLGQGLEFLIYFQGNSAPDKSGLPSDRFSAERTGGSVSTLTIQRTQQEDSAVYLCASSLVPQGRPDNEQFFGPGTRLTVL.

The chain has TRBV6-2 or TRBV6-3 and TRBJ1-4; 7 bases line up with TRBD1. CDR1 and CDR2 (germline): MNHEY, SVGEGT. J was trimmed by 5 bases and V by 8 bases; bases with no gene match: 11. CDR3 length equals 15 residues. The CDR3 spells CASGDGGTANEKLFF. In DNA form, the CDR3 reads TGTGCCAGCGGAGACGGCGGGACAGCGAATGAAAAACTGTTTTTT.

This clonotype was observed at least ten times. This chain joins TRBV7-2 and TRBJ1-1; 8 bases are shared with TRBD1. Trimming took 5 bases from V and 6 from J; bases not matched to a gene: 14. This CDR3 has 16 residues. From germline, CDR1 is SGHTA and CDR2 FQGNSA. In DNA form, the CDR3 reads TGTGCCAGCAGCCCACGGACAGGGCGGACGGGCCCTGAAGCTTTCTTT. Protein product: CASSPRTGRTGPEAFF.

This clonotype showed up just a few times. This CDR3 reads CSAPGQGHYGYTF. For the CDR3, the DNA is TGCAGTGCTCCCGGACAGGGACACTATGGCTACACCTTC. The chain links TRBV20-1 to TRBJ1-2, with 8 nucleotides matching TRBD1. The CDR3 covers 13 residues. Germline CDR1 reads DFQATT; CDR2 reads SNEGSKA (reference sequence). V gave up 5 bases and J gave up 3 bases; unmatched junction bases: 5.

The table lists this clonotype with a few counts. The V call is TRBV19, the J call TRBJ1-5, with D possibly matching TRBD1 (5 bases). There are 15 residues in the CDR3. CDR1 is LNHDA, CDR2 SQIVND, per germline (reference sequence). V lost 0 bases and J 7 bases, leaving 13 bases between the germline ends. In DNA, the CDR3 is TGTGCCAGTAGTATAGACGGGTTTGACAGCCAGCCCCAGCATTTT. Amino acid sequence: CASSIDGFDSQPQHF. Full variable domain (remainder filled in from reference TRBV19 and TRBJ1-5): DGGITQSPKYLFRKEGQNVTLSCEQNLNHDAMYWYRQDPGQGLRLIYYSQIVNDFQKGDIAEGYSVSREKKESFPLTVTSAQKNPTAFYLCASSIDGFDSQPQHFGDGTRLSIL.

CDR3 coding DNA: TGTGCCAGCGCCCCGGGCAGTAAGCCCTACGAGCAGTACTTC. This gives the protein CASAPGSKPYEQYF. The chain joins TRBV12-3 or TRBV12-4 to TRBJ2-7; no clear D. There are 14 residues in the CDR3. V gave up 8 bases and J gave up 2 bases, with 16 bases separating them.

A remark on this clonotype: The junction differs from germline at one of its ends, possibly a read error. The V and J genes are TRBV12-3 or TRBV12-4 and TRBJ2-4; the match to TRBD2 covers 7 bases. This CDR3 comprises 15 residues. The CDR3 sequence is CASSLGGTVQNIQSF. CDR3 in DNA: TGTGCCAGCAGTTTGGGAGGGACGGTCCAAAACATTCAGTCCTTC.

The genes are TRBV30 and TRBJ2-1; perhaps TRBD1 as D (6 bases). V was shortened by 4 bases and J by 0 bases, with 13 bases between the two germline ends. The CDR3 has 15 amino acids. The germline gives CDR1 GTSNPN, CDR2 SVGIG (reference sequence). The CDR3 loop is CAWTGDTSSYNEQFF. The CDR3 DNA is TGTGCCTGGACCGGGGACACGAGCTCCTACAATGAGCAGTTCTTC. Together with reference TRBV30 and TRBJ2-1, the CDR3 gives the full variable domain: SQTIHQWPATLVQPVGSPLSLECTVEGTSNPNLYWYRQAAGRGLQLLFYSVGIGQISSEVPQNLSASRPQDRQFILSSKKLLLSDSGFYLCAWTGDTSSYNEQFFGPGTRLTVL.

This chain joins TRBV6-8 and TRBJ1-1; 7 bases are shared with TRBD1. Germline assignment: CDR1 MNHGY and CDR2 SAAAGT. CDR3 size: 15 residues. After removal of 3 bases from V and 0 bases from J, the junction contained 4 bases not matched to a gene. The CDR3 reads CASSYSGQLNTEAFF. CDR3 nucleotide sequence: TGTGCCAGCAGTTATTCGGGACAGCTGAACACTGAAGCTTTCTTT.

A few counts support this clonotype. The gene calls are TRBV28 and TRBJ1-1, with a weak D call TRBD1 (5 bases). Germline V gene lookup returns CDR1 MDHEN and CDR2 SYDVKM. The CDR3 extends over 13 amino acids. V lost 5 bases to trimming and J lost 6 bases, with 13 bases between them. CDR3 coding DNA: TGTGCCAGCAGTCCGGGGGGAGGGCCTGAAGCTTTCTTT. Translated, it gives CASSPGGGPEAFF.

This clonotype was counted many times. The chain carries TRBV12-3 or TRBV12-4 and TRBJ1-1; D unresolved. There are 11 residues in the CDR3. The V gene lost 3 bases and the J gene lost 5 bases, with 4 bases spanning the gap. The CDR3 protein is CASSFRTEAFF. The CDR3 DNA follows: TGTGCCAGCAGTTTTCGGACTGAAGCTTTCTTT.

The chain joins TRBV28 to TRBJ2-3, with D perhaps matching TRBD1 (5 bases). Per the germline V gene, CDR1 is MDHEN and CDR2 is SYDVKM. V was pared by 5 bases and J by 2 bases, with 14 bases between. The CDR3 is 15 residues long. CDR3 loop: CASSPPGRVTDTQYF. The DNA of the CDR3 is TGTGCCAGCAGTCCTCCCGGCAGGGTCACAGATACGCAGTATTTT.

A few counts support this clonotype. The genes are TRBV20-1 and TRBJ1-3, with a possible D match to TRBD1 (5 bases). The CDR3 totals 12 residues. Trimming shortened V by 2 bases and J by 9 bases, and 11 bases separated the two germline ends. Germline V gene sequence: CDR1 DFQATT, CDR2 SNEGSKA (reference sequence). This chain's CDR3 is CSARTSGPTIYF. The CDR3 nucleotides are TGCAGTGCTAGAACGTCGGGACCCACCATATATTTT.

V usage is TRBV6-1 and J usage is TRBJ1-6; 10 nucleotides align to TRBD1. The germline gives CDR1 MNHNS, CDR2 SASEGT. The CDR3 is made up of 16 amino acids. With 6 bases clipped from V and 8 bases from J, the junction kept 10 bases outside the gene matches. CDR3 loop: CASRDLRQGAYSPLHF. The CDR3 bases are TGTGCCAGCAGGGACCTACGACAGGGGGCGTATTCACCCCTCCACTTT.

The rearrangement uses TRBV11-1 and TRBJ1-2; no clear D. The CDR3 consists of 15 residues. Germline V gene data show CDR1 as SGHAT and CDR2 as FQDESV (reference sequence). V lost 2 bases and J lost 4, with 14 bases in between. The CDR3 bases are TGTGCCAGCAGCTTATCGGCAGGAACGGGCTATGGCTACACCTTC. Its translation: CASSLSAGTGYGYTF.

A remark on this clonotype: A single base separates this from a much larger clone, so it may be a read error. V and J are TRBV7-2 and TRBJ2-1; D might be TRBD2 (6 bases). The V and J ends lost 5 bases and 3 bases respectively, with 14 bases between them. Per germline, CDR1 SGHTA and CDR2 FQGNSA. The CDR3 totals 15 residues. The CDR3 loop is CASSLDYYGYNEQFF. CDR3 sequence (DNA): TGTGCCAGCAGCCTGGACTATTACGGCTACAATGAGCAGTTCTTC.

V gene TRBV15 combines with J gene TRBJ2-1, with D hard to call. V lost 0 bases, J lost 0 bases, and 12 bases lay in between. Germline V gives CDR1 LNHNV, CDR2 YYDKDF (reference sequence). This CDR3 is built from 17 residues. The CDR3 DNA reads as TGTGCCACCAGCAGAGATAAAGGCGGAAGCTCCTACAATGAGCAGTTCTTC. Encoded protein: CATSRDKGGSSYNEQFF.

V gene TRBV10-3 combines with J gene TRBJ1-6, with 8 bases lining up with TRBD1. The CDR3 extends over 14 amino acids. J lost 9 bases, V lost 7 bases, and 8 bases had no gene match. Germline V gene sequence: CDR1 ENHRY, CDR2 SYGVKD. In DNA form, the CDR3 reads TGTGCCATCAAAAGGCAGGGGGCAGGTTCACCCCTCCACTTT. Translating it yields CAIKRQGAGSPLHF.

V gene TRBV11-2 combines with J gene TRBJ1-6, with D unclear. Germline V gene lookup returns CDR1 SGHAT and CDR2 FQNNGV. Trimming cost V 5 bases and J 6 bases, with 14 bases left between them. CDR3 length equals 15 residues. This CDR3 is CASSLISSFNSPLHF. For the CDR3, the DNA is TGTGCCAGCAGCCTCATATCAAGTTTTAATTCACCCCTCCACTTT.

V is TRBV18 and J is TRBJ2-1; the D gene is possibly TRBD2 (5 bases). This CDR3 region has 19 residues. The V gene lost 3 bases and the J gene lost 0 bases, with 21 bases spanning the gap. Germline V gene lookup returns CDR1 KGHSH and CDR2 LQKENI. CDR3 region: CASSPIGLPQPSSYNEQFF. The CDR3 DNA is TGTGCCAGCTCACCGATCGGACTCCCCCAACCTAGCTCCTACAATGAGCAGTTCTTC. The entire variable domain, with the rest obtained from reference TRBV18 and TRBJ2-1, is as follows: NAGVMQNPRHLVRRRGQEARLRCSPMKGHSHVYWYRQLPEEGLKFMVYLQKENIIDESGMPKERFSAEFPKEGPSILRIQQVVRGDSAAYFCASSPIGLPQPSSYNEQFFGPGTRLTVL.

The table lists this clonotype with many counts. The CDR3 reads CASSLGAGENTGELFF. Written as DNA, the CDR3 is TGTGCCAGCAGCTTAGGGGCCGGAGAGAACACCGGGGAGCTGTTTTTT. The chain recombines TRBV7-6 with TRBJ2-2, with no clear D. CDR1 and CDR2 (germline): SGHVS, FNYEAQ. The V and J ends lost 1 base and 1 base respectively, with 10 bases between them. CDR3 length: 16 amino acids. The whole variable domain, filled in from reference TRBV7-6 and TRBJ2-2, reads GAGVSQSPRYKVTKRGQDVALRCDPISGHVSLYWYRQALGQGPEFLTYFNYEAQQDKSGLPNDRFSAERPEGSISTLTIQRTEQRDSAMYRCASSLGAGENTGELFFGEGSRLTVL.

A word on this clonotype: The junction departs from germline at one end; a sequencing error may be responsible. J is TRBJ2-6 and V is TRBV4-2; tentatively, D is TRBD1 (6 bases). This CDR3 region has 16 residues. CDR1 is LGHNA, CDR2 YNFKEQ, per germline. The CDR3 here is CTSSHRSGVGANVLTF. CDR3 nucleotides: TGTACCAGCAGCCACCGCTCAGGGGTTGGGGCCAACGTCCTGACTTTC.

The chain couples TRBV6-1 to TRBJ1-3; D possibly corresponds to TRBD1 (6 bases). V was shortened by 6 bases and J by 0 bases, with 15 bases between the two germline ends. CDR1 is MNHNS and CDR2 is SASEGT in the germline V gene. This CDR3 contains 16 residues. The CDR3 loop reads CASRPRGDISGNTIYF. CDR3 sequence (DNA): TGTGCCAGCAGACCACGCGGGGACATCTCTGGAAACACCATATATTTT.

Comment on this clonotype: The conserved phenylalanine or tryptophan normally closing the CDR3 is absent here, so this likely arose from a read error. The chain is built from TRBV12-3 or TRBV12-4 and TRBJ2-1, with 13 bases matching TRBD2. The length of the CDR3 is 15 residues. V shed 5 bases, J shed 2 bases, and the junction held 0 bases outside the gene matches. The CDR3 DNA reads as TGTGCCAGCAGTGGGACTAGCGGGGCCTACAATGAGCAGTTCTTA. Residues: CASSGTSGAYNEQFL.

This sequence joins TRBV11-2 and TRBJ2-5; D is undetermined. This CDR3 has 14 residues. V was clipped by 5 bases and J by 1 base, with 11 bases between them. CDR1 and CDR2 (germline): SGHAT, FQNNGV. CDR3: CASSHRTGQETQYF. In nucleotides, the CDR3 is TGTGCCAGCAGCCATCGCACCGGCCAAGAGACCCAGTACTTC.